This T cell receptor (beta chain) was identified in a study of T cell responses to AZD1222 COVID-19 vaccine. CDR1 is SGDLS and CDR2 is YYNGEE in the germline V gene. The CDR3 sequence is 14 residues long. V was pared by 0 bases and J by 3 bases, with 7 bases between. Using immunoSEQ multiplex PCR, the repertoire was profiled, and TCRdb retains in-frame clones only, with some absent. The sample has some 130,000 clones; 70% to 90% are singletons. This clone showed up just once. The chain employs TRBV9 and TRBJ1-3; D not resolved. The sequence came from an adult in good health. The starting material was peripheral blood, obtained on day 0 of AZD1222 vaccination. As DNA, the CDR3 is TGTGCCAGCAGCGTAGACGCCCTTGGAAACACCATATATTTT. Translated: CASSVDALGNTIYF.